The TCR beta chain under discussion was sequenced for a study of breast tumors, draining lymph nodes, adjacent tissues. To note about this clonotype: Its antigen is unknown.

Samples came from axillary lymph nodes draining the breast cancer. General observations from the study: Compared with basal-like, luminal-like tumors shared significantly more repertoire with nontumor tissue. Tumor repertoires ranked between lymph nodes and nontumor tissue in diversity, with V and J gene preferences.

Germline V gene lookup returns CDR1 MGHRA and CDR2 YSYEKL. The V and J ends lost 0 bases and 5 bases respectively, with 10 bases between them. The CDR3 spans 15 residues. From the multiplex PCR reads, TCRdb called clonotypes with MiXCR, one entry per CDR3 protein. Among fewer than 200,000 distinct CDR3 sequences, 25% to 40% were seen once, and the ten largest hold roughly 4.5%. The material sequenced was axillary lymph node tissue. The receptor's source is a female donor with breast cancer. Some clones in this sample may be carry-over from other donors' samples. The chain combines TRBV4-1 with TRBJ1-4; D is unclear. In DNA form, the CDR3 reads TGCGCCAGCAGCCAAGAAGGACGGGTCAATGAAAAACTGTTTTTT. It codes for CASSQEGRVNEKLFF.